The source of this T cell receptor (beta chain) is a study of cytomegalovirus exposure and HLA in healthy donors. Study-wide points: TRBV6-2, TRBV6-3 and some other V segments were unresolvable in 87-base-pair reads. For cytomegalovirus status, the classifier reportedly gave diagnoses with high specificity and sensitivity. The authors listed over 150 TCR beta chains as cytomegalovirus-associated. Within the data, a cluster of highly shared sequence variants was likely a sequencing artifact.

For this clone: Its target is unknown.

Use of 60 Vbeta and 13 Jbeta primers characterized the PCR. Only in-frame clones appear in the TCRdb table, and some are missing; sequencing was by immunoSEQ multiplex PCR. The table has about 140,000 clones, 80% seen once. CDR1 is SGHNT, CDR2 YYREEE, per germline (reference sequence). J was trimmed by 4 bases and V by 6 bases; bases with no gene match: 8. The CDR3 covers 17 residues. The receptor comes from a woman aged 40 to 50 in good health and CMV-seronegative. This chain joins TRBV5-4 and TRBJ2-1; 15 nucleotides agree with TRBD2. The sequenced sample was PBMCs. The DNA of the CDR3 is TGTGCCAGCATCGACGGGGGACTAGCGGGAGGATACAATGAGCAGTTCTTC. Its translation is CASIDGGLAGGYNEQFF.